This T cell receptor (beta chain) derives from a study of T cells in Graves' hyperthyroidism and ophthalmopathy (dated 2019 in TCRdb). The study in broad terms: Peripheral blood was collected at initial diagnosis, before any treatment. Prospective prediction of ophthalmopathy was tested in an independent validation cohort consisting of 18 hyperthyroidism patients and around 16 patients who later progressed to ophthalmopathy. For training and testing, the 100 or so patients in the discovery cohort were randomly divided in a 7:3 ratio. According to the paper, TCR Vbeta CDR3 sequencing was carried out on some 130 peripheral blood samples, which came from under 50 ophthalmopathy, about 75 hyperthyroidism and roughly 17 progressor patients. In roughly six Graves' hyperthyroidism patients, the study also compared T-cell repertoires from thyroid tissue with T-cell repertoires from blood. To identify distinguishing TCR V-J signatures, a discovery cohort of about 95 patients was used, comprising 43 with Graves' ophthalmopathy and 57 with stable Graves' hyperthyroidism. Following sampling, methimazole starting at 30 mg daily was given to hyperthyroidism patients, and high-dose intravenous methylprednisolone was given to ophthalmopathy patients. General study outcomes and caveats: No statistical method was used to fix the sample size in advance, and group allocation was not hidden from the investigators. In cross-validation, a model built on a 13 V-J signature told ophthalmopathy apart from stable hyperthyroidism with 87.88% sensitivity and approximately 81% specificity, and in testing the same model reached 80%/75%. During validation, the model predicted progression to ophthalmopathy a median of approximately 6 months ahead of onset, with around 70% sensitivity and about 72% specificity. Most expanded thyroid clonotypes (frequency above 0.001) were also found in blood, which suggests that blood repertoires may mirror thyroid immune responses.

Amplification of TCR beta CDR3 regions was carried out from RNA transcripts. The first round of RT-PCR for the TCR CDR3 was performed with the HTBI primer set and the Qiagen OneStep RT-PCR kit. The libraries were constructed in a second round of multiplex PCR and then size-selected and purified. Libraries were sequenced paired-end with 100 bp reads on an Illumina HiSeq2000. On the study's bioinformatics: SOAPnuke was used to process the raw data, with reads discarded if the reads contained adapters or uncalled bases, had a mean Phred below 15, or lacked an exact constant-primer or identifier match. High-quality paired reads were merged using COPE v1.2.5, and each unique nucleotide sequence was defined as a clonotype. Clonotypes were aligned to IMGT TRBV, TRBD and TRBJ reference segments using MiTCR v1.1. Analysis was restricted to V-J combinations with a frequency above 0.0001, which covered approximately 99% of repertoires. The TCS score was defined as the ratio of F50 (clonal expansion) to E x V (chaos), calculated using BLOSUM62-based TCRdist between CDR3 peptides within each V-J. Welch's t-statistics and random forest reduced around 550 V-J features to about 12, which were used in a naive Bayes classifier (R e1071). TCRdb trimmed the raw reads at Q25, called clones with MiXCR and kept productive beta chains. Rows merge per CDR3 protein into single entries with the most common DNA and genes. V and J calls and clone size were set by TCRdb, not the authors. Here the sample has over 250,000 distinct CDR3 sequences; less than 30% occur a single time. The ten top clones hold about 30% of the sample.

From the cysteine through the phenylalanine, the CDR3 covers 13 amino acids. CDR3 DNA is the only sequence kept; it has 39 bases, read in frame from the first base. V loses 4 bases of germline sequence and J loses 2 bases, and the interval between the two ends is 9 bases. CDR1 LGHDT and CDR2 YNNKEL were looked up in the germline V gene (reference sequence). This clonotype was observed many times. Its antigen target is currently unknown. No clone much larger than this one lies a single base away; base qualities are absent. Hyperthyroidism patients were aged 18 to 65 years and newly diagnosed, with disease duration of less than 2 months. Exclusion was applied to patients with uncontrolled infections, other autoimmune diseases, pregnancy or lactation. Clinical symptoms, serum thyroxine and TRAb, thyroid ultrasound, and orbital computed tomography formed the basis for the diagnoses. Blood from progressor patients was collected at the time of first diagnosis with hyperthyroidism, before any ophthalmopathy symptoms had appeared. Ficoll-Paque density gradient centrifugation was used to isolate PBMCs from about 10 ml of fresh peripheral blood. Progressor patients were first diagnosed with Graves' hyperthyroidism and then developed ophthalmopathy during follow-up. Trizol reagent was used to extract total RNA, and RNA quality was then checked on an Agilent 2100 Bioanalyzer.

This receptor was obtained from a man aged 40-55 years with Graves' hyperthyroidism that later progressed to Graves' ophthalmopathy. This receptor chain uses TRBV3-1 and TRBJ2-7; the D segment is perhaps TRBD1 or TRBD2, each sharing 5 matched bases. The sample was blood. The nucleotide sequence reads TGTGCCAGCAGCCGGGACGGTCCCTACGAGCAGTACTTC. Translation gives CASSRDGPYEQYF.